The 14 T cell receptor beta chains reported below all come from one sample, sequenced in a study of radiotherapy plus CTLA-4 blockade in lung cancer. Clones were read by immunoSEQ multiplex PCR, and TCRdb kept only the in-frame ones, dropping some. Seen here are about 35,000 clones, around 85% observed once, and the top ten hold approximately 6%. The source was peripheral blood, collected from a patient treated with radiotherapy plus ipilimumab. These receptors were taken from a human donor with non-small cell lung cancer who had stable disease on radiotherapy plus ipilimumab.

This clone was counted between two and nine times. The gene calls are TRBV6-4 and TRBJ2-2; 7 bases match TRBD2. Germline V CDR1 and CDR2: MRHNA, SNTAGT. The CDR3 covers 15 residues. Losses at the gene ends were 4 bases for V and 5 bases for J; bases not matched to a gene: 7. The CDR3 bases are TGTGCCAGCAGTGGAGGGGAGCGGGAAACCGGGGAGCTGTTTTTT. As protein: CASSGGERETGELFF.

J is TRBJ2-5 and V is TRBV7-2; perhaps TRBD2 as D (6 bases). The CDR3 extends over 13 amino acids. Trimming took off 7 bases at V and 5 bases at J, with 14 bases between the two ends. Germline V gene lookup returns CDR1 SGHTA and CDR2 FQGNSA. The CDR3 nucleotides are TGTGCCAGCACCCCACCTGGGGGGGAGACCCAGTACTTC. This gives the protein CASTPPGGETQYF.

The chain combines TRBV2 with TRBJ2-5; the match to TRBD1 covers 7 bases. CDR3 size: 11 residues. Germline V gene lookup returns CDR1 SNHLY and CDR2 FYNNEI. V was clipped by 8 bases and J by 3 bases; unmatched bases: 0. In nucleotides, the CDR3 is TGTGCCAGCGGGACAGAAGAGACCCAGTACTTC. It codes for CASGTEETQYF.

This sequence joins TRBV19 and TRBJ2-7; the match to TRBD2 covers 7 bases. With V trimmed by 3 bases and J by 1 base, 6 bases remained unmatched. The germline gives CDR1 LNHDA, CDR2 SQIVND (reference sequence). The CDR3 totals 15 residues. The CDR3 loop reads CASSIFRGSSYEQYF. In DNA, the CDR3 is TGTGCCAGTAGTATTTTCCGCGGGAGTTCCTACGAGCAGTACTTC.

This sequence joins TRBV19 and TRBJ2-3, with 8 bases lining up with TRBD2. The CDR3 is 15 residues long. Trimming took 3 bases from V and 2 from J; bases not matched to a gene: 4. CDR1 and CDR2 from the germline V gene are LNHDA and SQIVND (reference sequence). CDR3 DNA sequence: TGTGCCAGTAGTATCACGGGAGGGGACACAGATACGCAGTATTTT. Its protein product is CASSITGGDTDTQYF.

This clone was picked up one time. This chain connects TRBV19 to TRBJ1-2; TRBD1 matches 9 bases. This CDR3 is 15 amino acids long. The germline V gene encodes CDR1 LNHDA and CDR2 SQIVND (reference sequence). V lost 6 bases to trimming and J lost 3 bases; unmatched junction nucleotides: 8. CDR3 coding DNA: TGTGCCAGTAGGAGAACAGGGGGCGCTGACTATGGCTACACCTTC. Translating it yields CASRRTGGADYGYTF.

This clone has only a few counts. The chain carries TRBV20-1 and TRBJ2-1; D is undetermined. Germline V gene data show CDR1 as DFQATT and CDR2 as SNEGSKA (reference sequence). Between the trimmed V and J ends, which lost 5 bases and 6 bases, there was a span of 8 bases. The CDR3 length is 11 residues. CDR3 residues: CSAGRINEQFF. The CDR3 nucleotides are TGCAGTGCTGGGCGCATCAATGAGCAGTTCTTC.

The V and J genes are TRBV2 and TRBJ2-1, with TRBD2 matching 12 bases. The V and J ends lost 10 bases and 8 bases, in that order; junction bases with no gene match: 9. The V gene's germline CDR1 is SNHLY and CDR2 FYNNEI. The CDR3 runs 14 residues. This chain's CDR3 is CAITTSGSRDEQFF. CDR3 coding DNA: TGTGCCATCACGACTAGCGGGAGTCGGGATGAGCAGTTCTTC.

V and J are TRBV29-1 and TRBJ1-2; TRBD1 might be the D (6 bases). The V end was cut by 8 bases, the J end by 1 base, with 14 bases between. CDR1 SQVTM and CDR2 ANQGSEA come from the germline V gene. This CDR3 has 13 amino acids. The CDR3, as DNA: TGCAGCATTGGAACGGACAGTAACTATGGCTACACCTTC. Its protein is CSIGTDSNYGYTF.

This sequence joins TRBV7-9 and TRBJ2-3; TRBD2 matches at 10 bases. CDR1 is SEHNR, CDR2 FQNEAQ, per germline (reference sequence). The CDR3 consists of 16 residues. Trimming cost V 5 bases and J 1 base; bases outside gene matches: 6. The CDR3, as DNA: TGTGCCAGCAGCCTCCCTCTAGCGGGAGGCACAGATACGCAGTATTTT. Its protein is CASSLPLAGGTDTQYF.

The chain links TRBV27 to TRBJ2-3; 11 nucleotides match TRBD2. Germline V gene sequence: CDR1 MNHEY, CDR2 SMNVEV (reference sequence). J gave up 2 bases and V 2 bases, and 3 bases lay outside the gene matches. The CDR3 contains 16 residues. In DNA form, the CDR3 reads TGTGCCAGCAGTTTAGGGACTAGCGGATTCACAGATACGCAGTATTTT. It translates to CASSLGTSGFTDTQYF.

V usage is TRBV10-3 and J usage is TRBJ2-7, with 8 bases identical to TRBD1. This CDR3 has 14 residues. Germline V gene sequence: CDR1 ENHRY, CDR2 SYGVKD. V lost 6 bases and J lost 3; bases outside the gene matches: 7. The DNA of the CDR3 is TGTGCCATCAGGTCGGACAGGGTAGGCTACGAGCAGTACTTC. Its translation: CAIRSDRVGYEQYF.

The CDR3 DNA reads TGTGCCAGCAGCAGCTTTAAGGGGGACTACGAGCAGTACTTC. It specifies CASSSFKGDYEQYF. The chain has TRBV21-1 and TRBJ2-5; the table assigns TRBD2, which was not confirmed against the DNA. The end of the DNA fits TRBJ2-7 better, so the J call may be wrong. TRBV21-1 is marked as a pseudogene. CDR3 length: 14 residues.

The DNA for the CDR3 is TGTGCCAGCGGACAGGGGGCCAACACTGAAGCTTTCTTT. It encodes CASGQGANTEAFF. This chain connects TRBV2 to TRBJ1-1; 11 positions match TRBD1. Germline values: CDR1 SNHLY, CDR2 FYNNEI. The junction had 1 base not matched to a gene; V was cut back by 8 bases and J by 2 bases. This CDR3 has 13 amino acids.